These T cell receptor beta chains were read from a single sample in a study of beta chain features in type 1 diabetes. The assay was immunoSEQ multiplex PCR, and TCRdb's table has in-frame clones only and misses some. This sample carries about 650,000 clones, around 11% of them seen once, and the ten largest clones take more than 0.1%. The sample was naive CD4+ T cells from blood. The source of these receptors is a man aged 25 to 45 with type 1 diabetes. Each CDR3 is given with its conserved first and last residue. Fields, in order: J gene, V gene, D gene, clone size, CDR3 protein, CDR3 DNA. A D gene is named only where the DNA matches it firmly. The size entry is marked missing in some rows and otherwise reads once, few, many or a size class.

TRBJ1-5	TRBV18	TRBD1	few	CASSPERGHQPQHF	TGTGCCAGCTCACCGGAAAGGGGGCATCAGCCCCAGCATTTT
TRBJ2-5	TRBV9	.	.	CASTPSGTVGETQYF	TGTGCCAGCACCCCATCCGGGACCGTCGGGGAGACCCAGTACTTC
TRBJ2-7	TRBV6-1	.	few	CASSGVLSSYEQYF	TGTGCCAGCAGCGGTGTTCTCAGCTCCTACGAGCAGTACTTC
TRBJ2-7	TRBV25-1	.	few	CASSEYGTGDYEQYF	TGTGCCAGCAGTGAATATGGGACCGGGGATTACGAGCAGTACTTC
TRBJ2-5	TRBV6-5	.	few	CASRDPVETQYF	TGTGCCAGCAGAGACCCGGTAGAGACCCAGTACTTC
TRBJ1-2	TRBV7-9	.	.	CASRLQGTYGYTF	TGTGCCAGCAGGTTACAGGGTACCTATGGCTACACCTTC
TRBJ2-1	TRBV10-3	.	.	CAIAGTAHNEQFF	TGTGCCATTGCGGGGACGGCCCATAATGAGCAGTTCTTC
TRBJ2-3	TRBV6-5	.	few	CASSYRRRPSTDTQYF	TGTGCCAGCAGTTATCGGAGGCGGCCTAGCACAGATACGCAGTATTTT
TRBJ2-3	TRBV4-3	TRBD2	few	CASSQALGLDGTDTQYF	TGCGCCAGCAGCCAAGCCCTGGGACTAGACGGCACAGATACGCAGTATTTT
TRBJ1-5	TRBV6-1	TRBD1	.	CASSLTGNQPQHF	TGTGCCAGCAGTTTGACAGGGAATCAGCCCCAGCATTTT
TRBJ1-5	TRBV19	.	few	CASSPAPREGWNQPQHF	TGTGCCAGTAGTCCCGCTCCACGGGAAGGGTGGAATCAGCCCCAGCATTTT
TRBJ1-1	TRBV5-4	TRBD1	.	CASSLGQGIWNTEAFF	TGTGCCAGCAGCTTGGGACAGGGAATTTGGAACACTGAAGCTTTCTTT
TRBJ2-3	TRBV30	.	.	CAWMAPRIYTDTQYF	TGTGCCTGGATGGCCCCGCGGATTTACACAGATACGCAGTATTTT
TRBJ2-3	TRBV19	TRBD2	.	CASERGGADTQYF	TGTGCCAGCGAGCGGGGCGGGGCAGATACGCAGTATTTT
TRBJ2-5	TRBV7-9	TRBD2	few	CASSAPLAGDLLKETQYF	TGTGCCAGCAGCGCGCCACTAGCGGGGGACCTCCTAAAAGAGACCCAGTACTTC
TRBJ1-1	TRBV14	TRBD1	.	CASSQGIGTANTEAFF	TGTGCCAGCAGCCAAGGAATCGGGACAGCAAACACTGAAGCTTTCTTT
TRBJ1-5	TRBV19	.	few	CASSMGGFSNQPQHF	TGTGCCAGTAGTATGGGCGGGTTTAGCAATCAGCCCCAGCATTTT
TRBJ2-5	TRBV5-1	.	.	CASSLEKTETQYF	TGCGCCAGCAGCTTGGAGAAGACGGAGACCCAGTACTTC
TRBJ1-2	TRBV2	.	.	CASSVNYGYTF	TGTGCCAGCAGTGTTAACTATGGCTACACCTTC
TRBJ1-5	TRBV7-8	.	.	CASSSDSSNQPQHF	TGTGCCAGCAGCTCGGACTCCAGCAATCAGCCCCAGCATTTT
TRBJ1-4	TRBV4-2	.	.	CASSQRQLDSEKLFF	TGTGCCAGCAGCCAAAGACAGTTGGATAGTGAAAAACTGTTTTTT
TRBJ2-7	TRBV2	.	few	CASSEQSYEQYF	TGTGCCAGCAGTGAACAGTCCTACGAGCAGTACTTC